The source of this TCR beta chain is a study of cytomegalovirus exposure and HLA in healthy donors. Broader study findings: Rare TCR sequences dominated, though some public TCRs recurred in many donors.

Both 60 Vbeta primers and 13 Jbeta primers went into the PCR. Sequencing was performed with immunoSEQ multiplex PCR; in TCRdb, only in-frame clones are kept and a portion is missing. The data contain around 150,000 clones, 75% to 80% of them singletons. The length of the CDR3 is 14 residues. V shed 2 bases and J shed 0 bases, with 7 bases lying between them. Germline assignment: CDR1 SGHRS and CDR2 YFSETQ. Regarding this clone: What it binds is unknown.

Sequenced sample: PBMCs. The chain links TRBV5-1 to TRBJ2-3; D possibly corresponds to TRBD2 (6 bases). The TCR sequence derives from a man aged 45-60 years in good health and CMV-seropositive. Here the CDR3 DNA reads TGCGCCAGCAGCTTTGGGACTAGCACAGATACGCAGTATTTT. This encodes CASSFGTSTDTQYF.